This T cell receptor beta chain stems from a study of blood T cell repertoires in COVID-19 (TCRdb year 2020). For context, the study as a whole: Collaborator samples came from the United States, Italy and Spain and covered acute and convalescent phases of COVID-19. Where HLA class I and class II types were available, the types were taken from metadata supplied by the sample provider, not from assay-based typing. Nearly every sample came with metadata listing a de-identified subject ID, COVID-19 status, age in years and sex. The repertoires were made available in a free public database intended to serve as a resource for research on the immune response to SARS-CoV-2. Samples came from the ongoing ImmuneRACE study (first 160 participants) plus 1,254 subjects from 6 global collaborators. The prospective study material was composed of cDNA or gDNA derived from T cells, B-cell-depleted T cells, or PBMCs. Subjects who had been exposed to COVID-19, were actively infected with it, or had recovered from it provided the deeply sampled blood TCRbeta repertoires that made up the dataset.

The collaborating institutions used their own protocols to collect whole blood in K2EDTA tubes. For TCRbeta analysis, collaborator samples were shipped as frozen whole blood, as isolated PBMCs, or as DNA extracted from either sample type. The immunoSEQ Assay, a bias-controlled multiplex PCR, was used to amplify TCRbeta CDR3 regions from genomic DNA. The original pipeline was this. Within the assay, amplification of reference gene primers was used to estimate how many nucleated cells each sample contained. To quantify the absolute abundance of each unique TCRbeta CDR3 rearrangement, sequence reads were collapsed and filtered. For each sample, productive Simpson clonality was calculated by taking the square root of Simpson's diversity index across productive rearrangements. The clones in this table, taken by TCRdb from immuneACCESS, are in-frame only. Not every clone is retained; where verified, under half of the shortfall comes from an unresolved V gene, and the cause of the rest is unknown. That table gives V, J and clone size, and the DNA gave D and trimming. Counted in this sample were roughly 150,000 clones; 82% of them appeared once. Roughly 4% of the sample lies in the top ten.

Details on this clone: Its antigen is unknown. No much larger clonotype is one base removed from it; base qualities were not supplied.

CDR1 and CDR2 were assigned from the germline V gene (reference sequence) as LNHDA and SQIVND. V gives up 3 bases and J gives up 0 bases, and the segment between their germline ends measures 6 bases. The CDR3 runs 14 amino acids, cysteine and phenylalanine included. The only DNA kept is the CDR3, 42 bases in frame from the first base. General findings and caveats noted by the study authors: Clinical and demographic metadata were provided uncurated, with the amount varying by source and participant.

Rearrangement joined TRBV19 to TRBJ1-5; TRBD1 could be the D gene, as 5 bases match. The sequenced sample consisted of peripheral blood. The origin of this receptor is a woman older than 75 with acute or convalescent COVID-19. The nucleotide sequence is TGTGCCAGTAGTATGACAGATAGCAATCAGCCCCAGCATTTT. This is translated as CASSMTDSNQPQHF.